These 15 T cell receptor beta chains were all obtained from the same sample, sequenced in a study of T-cell memory formation after mild COVID-19. TCRdb redid the calling of the 5' RACE reads with MiXCR, one entry per CDR3 protein. In the table there are about 160,000 distinct CDR3 sequences, about a third of which are singletons. Sequenced material: PBMCs or a T cell subset sorted from them (not recorded which). Receptors originate from an adult woman who had mild COVID-19 (a few samples of this study predate the infection). Cell type and time point are not known.

The chain is built from TRBV20-1 and TRBJ2-5; TRBD2 agrees at 16 bases. With V trimmed by 0 bases and J by 4 bases, 11 bases remained unmatched. Germline CDR1 and CDR2: DFQATT and SNEGSKA (reference sequence). The CDR3 runs 19 residues. The CDR3 sequence is CSARDQPGLAGGALETQYF. DNA for the CDR3: TGCAGTGCTAGAGATCAGCCGGGACTAGCGGGGGGGGCCTTAGAGACCCAGTACTTC.

J is TRBJ2-3 and V is TRBV2, with D maybe TRBD1 (5 bases). The germline gives CDR1 SNHLY, CDR2 FYNNEI. V was cut by 10 bases and J by 3 bases, with 17 bases left in between. The CDR3 length is 14 residues. CDR3 loop: CAIPKGQGTDTQYF. Written as DNA, the CDR3 is TGTGCCATCCCTAAAGGCCAGGGTACAGATACGCAGTATTTT.

This clonotype was detected a few times. The chain employs TRBV5-6 and TRBJ2-7, with TRBD2 as a possible D gene (6 bases). This CDR3 is built from 14 residues. Trimming removed 2 bases from V and 2 bases from J, with 11 bases in between. The germline V gene encodes CDR1 SGHDT and CDR2 YYEEEE. Written as DNA, the CDR3 is TGTGCCAGCAGCTTAGGGACTGCCGCCTACGAGCAGTACTTC. It yields the protein CASSLGTAAYEQYF.

This chain connects TRBV6-2 or TRBV6-3 to TRBJ1-4; D is ambiguous. Germline CDR1 MNHEY, CDR2 SVGEGT. The CDR3 spans 15 residues. The ends were cut back, 5 bases at V and 6 bases at J, with 16 bases in the middle. In DNA form, the CDR3 reads TGTGCCAGCAGTCGTTACGAGGTAAAAGATGAAAAACTGTTTTTT. Protein product: CASSRYEVKDEKLFF.

This clonotype was counted only a few times. This chain links TRBV24-1 with TRBJ2-7; D is ambiguous. The V and J ends lost 5 bases and 3 bases respectively, with 7 bases between them. CDR1 and CDR2 (germline): KGHDR, SFDVKD. The CDR3 consists of 12 residues. The CDR3 reads CATSALGYEQYF. CDR3 in DNA: TGTGCCACCAGTGCCCTCGGCTACGAGCAGTACTTC.

The chain uses TRBV9 and TRBJ1-3; 7 bases fit TRBD1. The CDR3 is 16 residues long. Per germline, CDR1 SGDLS and CDR2 YYNGEE. The V gene end was trimmed by 4 bases and the J gene end by 2 bases; junction bases not matched to a gene: 9. CDR3 bases: TGTGCCAGCAGCCCAGGGGGGACAGAGCCTGGAAACACCATATATTTT. Amino acids: CASSPGGTEPGNTIYF.

The genes are TRBV18 and TRBJ1-1; TRBD1 is a possible D gene (6 bases). V lost 5 bases to trimming and J lost 4 bases, with 14 bases between them. The CDR3 is 14 residues long. The germline V gene encodes CDR1 KGHSH and CDR2 LQKENI. For the CDR3, the DNA is TGTGCCAGCTCAGCTAATGGACAGCCCACTGAAGCTTTCTTT. Translation: CASSANGQPTEAFF.

The V gene is TRBV5-6, the J gene TRBJ1-2; 8 bases map to TRBD1. Per germline, CDR1 SGHDT and CDR2 YYEEEE. The junction had 2 bases not matched to a gene; V was cut back by 1 base and J by 3 bases. There are 14 residues in the CDR3. The CDR3 protein is CASSLQGQDYGYTF. For the CDR3, the DNA is TGTGCCAGCAGCTTGCAGGGACAGGACTATGGCTACACCTTC. The full variable domain, with the rest looked up from reference TRBV5-6 and TRBJ1-2, is DAGVTQSPTHLIKTRGQQVTLRCSPKSGHDTVSWYQQALGQGPQFIFQYYEEEERQRGNFPDRFSGHQFPNYSSELNVNALLLGDSALYLCASSLQGQDYGYTFGSGTRLTVV.

This chain joins TRBV4-1 and TRBJ2-2, with TRBD2 identical over 7 bases. The V segment lost 1 base and the J segment 4 bases; nucleotides outside the gene matches: 9. The CDR3 spans 17 residues. Looked up from germline, CDR1 is MGHRA and CDR2 is YSYEKL. CDR3 amino acids: CASSQGSGGRPTGELFF. In DNA, the CDR3 is TGCGCCAGCAGCCAAGGATCCGGGGGGAGACCCACCGGGGAGCTGTTTTTT.

In its sample, this clonotype was seen many times. The CDR3 DNA reads TGCGCCAGCAGCCAACCGGGACAGGGCTACGAGCAGTACTTC. Encoded protein: CASSQPGQGYEQYF. The chain combines TRBV5-1 with TRBJ2-7; 9 bases align to TRBD1. The J segment lost 3 bases and the V segment lost 4 bases, leaving 5 bases of the junction unmatched. The CDR3 sequence is 14 residues long. Per the germline V gene, CDR1 is SGHRS and CDR2 is YFSETQ.

This clonotype was seen only a few times. The rearrangement joins TRBV7-6 to TRBJ2-1; the D call may be TRBD1 or TRBD2 (5 bases each). V gave up 0 bases and J gave up 3 bases, with 6 bases separating them. The CDR3 has 14 residues. CDR1 is SGHVS and CDR2 is FNYEAQ in the germline V gene. CDR3 protein: CASSLAGDYNEQFF. CDR3 bases: TGTGCCAGCAGCTTAGCGGGGGACTACAATGAGCAGTTCTTC.

DNA of the CDR3: TGTGCCAGCAGCTTCCAGGGCCCAGGCACCGGGGAGCTGTTTTTT. It specifies CASSFQGPGTGELFF. The chain joins TRBV7-3 to TRBJ2-2; a weak D match, TRBD1 (5 bases). Trimming took off 3 bases at V and 4 bases at J, with 12 bases between the two ends. The CDR3 covers 15 residues. Germline V gene lookup returns CDR1 SGHTA and CDR2 FQGTGA.

The V and J genes are TRBV12-3 or TRBV12-4 and TRBJ2-2, with 10 bases aligning to TRBD2. The CDR3 runs 16 residues. With 5 bases clipped from V and 2 bases from J, the junction kept 5 bases outside the gene matches. The DNA of the CDR3 is TGTGCCAGCAGTCGAGGACTAGCGGCTAACACCGGGGAGCTGTTTTTT. It translates to CASSRGLAANTGELFF.

This clonotype was recorded a few times. The chain combines TRBV20-1 with TRBJ2-3; D is ambiguous. This CDR3 comprises 15 residues. CDR1 DFQATT and CDR2 SNEGSKA come from the germline V gene (reference sequence). Trimming removed 4 bases at V and 0 bases at J, with 14 bases between. The CDR3 coding sequence is TGCAGTGCTACTGGCGGTCGGCCTAGCACAGATACGCAGTATTTT. Amino acids: CSATGGRPSTDTQYF.

This clonotype was counted a few times. The rearrangement uses TRBV14 and TRBJ1-1, with no clear D. Germline V gene data show CDR1 as SGHDN and CDR2 as FVKESK. V was pared by 2 bases and J by 5 bases, with 9 bases between. This CDR3 region has 13 residues. CDR3 protein: CASSQRAVTEAFF. CDR3 nucleotides: TGTGCCAGCAGCCAACGAGCGGTTACTGAAGCTTTCTTT.